Given below is one T cell receptor (beta chain) in context. Its target is not known. The repertoire was sequenced with immunoSEQ multiplex PCR; TCRdb's copy has only in-frame clones and lacks some. Seen here are about 60,000 clones, about 90% observed once, and the top ten hold more than 13%. Germline assignment: CDR1 GTSNPN and CDR2 SVGIG (reference sequence). V was trimmed by 0 bases and J by 1 base, leaving 12 bases between them. The CDR3 totals 15 residues. These data originate in a study of OX40 agonist ivuxolimab in advanced cancers. Overall study context: Ivuxolimab was administered intravenously to patients at 0.01 to 10 mg/kg every 2 weeks. Patients undergoing dose escalation presented with hepatocellular carcinoma, melanoma, renal cell or head and neck cancer.

Overall study results and limits: In CD8+ T cells, expanded clones were on average more numerous than in CD4+.

The source was CD4+ or CD8+ T cells sorted from blood, collected in a trial of the OX40 agonist ivuxolimab. The clonotype was recovered from an adult with an advanced solid tumor such as melanoma, head and neck, liver or kidney cancer. The chain employs TRBV30 and TRBJ1-1, with D unclear. This chain's CDR3 is CAWSVGSAGNTEAFF. Written as DNA, the CDR3 is TGTGCCTGGAGTGTAGGTTCGGCAGGGAACACTGAAGCTTTCTTT.